The 5 T cell receptor beta chains below all came from one sample that was sequenced in a study of shared clonotypes between healthy human individuals. Method: immunoSEQ multiplex PCR; TCRdb's copy keeps in-frame clones and lacks some. This repertoire shows about 2.4 million clones, under 95% found once; its top ten account for around 0.4%. The source material was naive CD4+ T cells from PBMCs. Subset reported: CD45RA+ positively selected. The receptors stem from a man aged 18-30 years in good health. Some clones in this sample may be carry-over from other donors' samples.

The chain couples TRBV2 to TRBJ1-2, with TRBD1 identical over 8 bases. Looked up from germline, CDR1 is SNHLY and CDR2 is FYNNEI. With 5 bases clipped from V and 7 bases from J, the junction kept 9 bases outside the gene matches. This CDR3 is 14 amino acids long. CDR3: CASSLAGGYGGYTF. In DNA, the CDR3 is TGTGCCAGCAGTTTGGCAGGGGGCTACGGTGGCTACACCTTC.

In its sample, this clone was seen a few times. Other DNA sequences of this sample code for an identical CDR3. This chain joins TRBV6-1 and TRBJ1-1, with a tentative D call TRBD1 (6 bases). The germline V and J ends were trimmed by 2 bases and 0 bases, with 10 bases remaining between them. The CDR3 contains 15 residues. The germline V gene has CDR1 MNHNS and CDR2 SASEGT. CDR3 DNA: TGTGCCAGCAGTGAACGGACAGCCTTGAACACTGAAGCTTTCTTT. Amino acid sequence: CASSERTALNTEAFF.

The rearrangement uses TRBV9 and TRBJ2-5; TRBD1 is a possible D gene (5 bases). The germline gives CDR1 SGDLS, CDR2 YYNGEE. Trimming removed 1 base from V and 5 bases from J, with 18 bases in between. The CDR3 has 16 residues. For the CDR3, the DNA is TGTGCCAGCAGCGTAAAGAGTTGGGGCAGTAGGGAGACCCAGTACTTC. Translated: CASSVKSWGSRETQYF.

The chain is built from TRBV7-9 and TRBJ2-7; D is undetermined. The CDR3 is 14 amino acids. CDR1 SEHNR and CDR2 FQNEAQ come from the germline V gene (reference sequence). V lost 4 bases to trimming and J lost 5 bases, with 15 bases between them. CDR3 in amino acids: CASSSTHSVHEQYF. CDR3 in DNA: TGTGCCAGCAGCTCCACCCATTCAGTCCACGAGCAGTACTTC.

The chain recombines TRBV4-1 with TRBJ1-3; no clear D. This CDR3 is 13 amino acids long. Germline CDR1 MGHRA, CDR2 YSYEKL. Trimming stripped 11 bases from V and 3 bases from J, with 14 bases between. The CDR3 bases are TGCGCCGTGAGCACCGGCTTTGGAAACACCATATATTTT. Residues: CAVSTGFGNTIYF.